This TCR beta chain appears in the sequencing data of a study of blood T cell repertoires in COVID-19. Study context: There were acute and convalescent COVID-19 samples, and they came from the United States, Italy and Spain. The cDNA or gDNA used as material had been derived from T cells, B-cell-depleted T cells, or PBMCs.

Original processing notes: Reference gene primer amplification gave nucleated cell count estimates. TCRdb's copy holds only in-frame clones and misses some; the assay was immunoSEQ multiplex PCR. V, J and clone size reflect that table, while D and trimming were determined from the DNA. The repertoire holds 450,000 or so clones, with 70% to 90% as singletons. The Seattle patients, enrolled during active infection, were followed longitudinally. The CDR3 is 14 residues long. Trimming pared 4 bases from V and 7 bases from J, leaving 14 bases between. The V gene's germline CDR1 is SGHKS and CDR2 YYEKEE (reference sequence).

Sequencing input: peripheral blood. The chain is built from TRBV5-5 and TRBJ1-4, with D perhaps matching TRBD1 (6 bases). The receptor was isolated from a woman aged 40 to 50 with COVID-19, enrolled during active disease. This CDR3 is CASSPPGGREKLFF. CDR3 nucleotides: TGTGCCAGCAGCCCCCCGGGGGGGCGTGAAAAACTGTTTTTT.